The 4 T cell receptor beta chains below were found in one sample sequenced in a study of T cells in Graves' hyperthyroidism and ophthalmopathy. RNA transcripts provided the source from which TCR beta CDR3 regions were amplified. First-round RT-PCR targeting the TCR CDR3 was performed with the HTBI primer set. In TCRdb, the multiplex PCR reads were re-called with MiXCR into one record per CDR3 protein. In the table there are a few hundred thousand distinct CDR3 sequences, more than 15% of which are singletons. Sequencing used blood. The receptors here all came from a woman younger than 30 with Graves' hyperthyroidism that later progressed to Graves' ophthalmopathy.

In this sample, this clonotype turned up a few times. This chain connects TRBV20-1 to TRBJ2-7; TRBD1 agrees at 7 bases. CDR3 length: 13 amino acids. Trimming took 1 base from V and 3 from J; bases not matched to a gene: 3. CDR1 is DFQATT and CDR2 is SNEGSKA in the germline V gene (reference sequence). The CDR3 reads CSARGTGGYEQYF. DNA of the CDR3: TGCAGTGCTAGAGGGACAGGTGGCTACGAGCAGTACTTC.

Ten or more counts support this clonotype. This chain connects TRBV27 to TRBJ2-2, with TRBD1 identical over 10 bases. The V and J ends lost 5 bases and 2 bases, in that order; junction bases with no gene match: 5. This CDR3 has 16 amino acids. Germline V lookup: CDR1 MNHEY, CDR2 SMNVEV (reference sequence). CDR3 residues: CASSPGTGVNTGELFF. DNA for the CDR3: TGTGCCAGCAGTCCCGGGACAGGGGTTAACACCGGGGAGCTGTTTTTT.

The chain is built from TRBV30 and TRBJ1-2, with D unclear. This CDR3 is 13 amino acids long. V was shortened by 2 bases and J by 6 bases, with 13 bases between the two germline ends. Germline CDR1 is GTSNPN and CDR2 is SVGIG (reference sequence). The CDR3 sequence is CAWSRRTKDGYTF. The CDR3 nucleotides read TGTGCCTGGAGTCGGCGGACCAAAGATGGCTACACCTTC.

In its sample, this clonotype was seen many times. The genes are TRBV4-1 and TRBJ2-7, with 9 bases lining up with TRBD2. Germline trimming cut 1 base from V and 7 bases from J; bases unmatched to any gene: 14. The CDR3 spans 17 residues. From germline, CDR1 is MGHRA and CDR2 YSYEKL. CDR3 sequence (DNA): TGCGCCAGCAGCCAAGTCGATATGGGACTAGCTACGGGGGAGCAGTACTTC. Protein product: CASSQVDMGLATGEQYF.